Listed here are 30 T cell receptor beta chains from one sample, sequenced in a study of T cell responses to AZD1222 COVID-19 vaccine. Clones were read by immunoSEQ multiplex PCR, and TCRdb kept only the in-frame ones, dropping some. The top ten clones hold more than 1.5% of a sample with 180,000 or so clones, 85% to 95% of them seen once. The starting material was peripheral blood, obtained 28 days after the second AZD1222 dose. Every receptor here comes from an adult who received the AZD1222 COVID-19 vaccine.

V and J are TRBV29-1 and TRBJ2-1; D gene uncertain. Trimming removed 4 bases from V and 9 bases from J, with 10 bases in between. This CDR3 is built from 11 residues. From germline, CDR1 is SQVTM and CDR2 ANQGSEA. CDR3 sequence (DNA): TGCAGCGTTGGGCCAAGGGTTGAGCAGTTCTTC. Translated: CSVGPRVEQFF.

This chain uses TRBV11-3 with TRBJ2-7; 9 nucleotides line up with TRBD2. V was pared by 5 bases and J by 6 bases, with 8 bases of the junction left unmatched. The CDR3 covers 14 residues. CDR1 is SGHNT and CDR2 is YENEEA in the germline V gene. The CDR3 coding sequence is TGTGCCAGCAGCCCCCAGACTAGCGGAGGCGAGCAGTACTTC. This gives the protein CASSPQTSGGEQYF. Using reference TRBV11-3 and TRBJ2-7 for the parts outside the CDR3, the full variable domain is EAGVVQSPRYKIIEKKQPVAFWCNPISGHNTLYWYLQNLGQGPELLIRYENEEAVDDSQLPKDRFSAERLKGVDSTLKIQPAELGDSAVYLCASSPQTSGGEQYFGPGTRLTVT.

This clone was detected only once. This sequence joins TRBV27 and TRBJ2-7; D tentatively reads TRBD1 or TRBD2 (7 bases each). Trimming stripped 8 bases from V and 4 bases from J, with 15 bases between. Germline CDR1 MNHEY, CDR2 SMNVEV (reference sequence). The CDR3 consists of 13 residues. CDR3 protein: CASGIQGGYEQYF. The CDR3 coding sequence is TGTGCCAGCGGTATCCAGGGGGGGTACGAGCAGTACTTC.

This chain uses TRBV7-2 with TRBJ1-2; D ambiguous. This CDR3 region has 14 residues. CDR1 SGHTA and CDR2 FQGNSA come from the germline V gene. Trimming took 6 bases from V and 0 from J, leaving 11 bases between them. CDR3 sequence: CASSFWSPNYGYTF. In nucleotides, the CDR3 is TGTGCCAGCAGTTTCTGGAGTCCTAACTATGGCTACACCTTC.

This clone appeared a single time. Written as DNA, the CDR3 is TGCGCCAGCAGCCAACCGGGACGGGGAGATACGCAGTATTTT. Translation gives CASSQPGRGDTQYF. The chain couples TRBV4-1 to TRBJ2-3; possibly TRBD1 or TRBD2 for D (5 bases each). Germline CDR1 is MGHRA and CDR2 is YSYEKL. V lost 2 bases and J lost 5, with 11 bases in between. There are 14 residues in the CDR3.

This clone has just one count. The chain links TRBV6-5 to TRBJ2-3, with TRBD1 matching over 8 bases. The CDR3 consists of 13 residues. Germline V gene data show CDR1 as MNHEY and CDR2 as SVGAGI. J was trimmed by 6 bases and V by 5 bases; bases with no gene match: 4. In nucleotides, the CDR3 is TGTGCCAGCAGTAGCAGGGGGCCCGATACGCAGTATTTT. It yields the protein CASSSRGPDTQYF.

The gene calls are TRBV29-1 and TRBJ1-2; D is uncertain. V was pared by 4 bases and J by 4 bases, with 7 bases between. The CDR3 is made up of 11 amino acids. Germline CDR1 and CDR2: SQVTM and ANQGSEA. The CDR3 DNA reads TGCAGCGTTGCGCTTCGCTATGGCTACACCTTC. It codes for CSVALRYGYTF.

The chain employs TRBV18 and TRBJ1-1; 8 nucleotides agree with TRBD1. The V segment lost 2 bases and the J segment 0 bases; nucleotides outside the gene matches: 11. Per germline, CDR1 KGHSH and CDR2 LQKENI. This CDR3 has 18 amino acids. The CDR3 DNA follows: TGTGCCAGCTCACCAAGGGGCAGGGGGCCTGGCATGAACACTGAAGCTTTCTTT. It codes for CASSPRGRGPGMNTEAFF.

This clone has a single count. This sequence joins TRBV6-2 or TRBV6-3 and TRBJ2-1; D perhaps matches TRBD2 (6 bases). The V end was cut by 2 bases, the J end by 0 bases, with 11 bases between. Germline assignment: CDR1 MNHEY and CDR2 SVGEGT. There are 16 residues in the CDR3. CDR3 residues: CASSYVAGYSYNEQFF. The CDR3, as DNA: TGTGCCAGCAGTTACGTGGCGGGGTACTCCTACAATGAGCAGTTCTTC.

J is TRBJ1-5 and V is TRBV19; perhaps TRBD1 as D (5 bases). The germline gives CDR1 LNHDA, CDR2 SQIVND (reference sequence). The CDR3 covers 15 residues. Trimming stripped 7 bases from V and 8 bases from J, with 21 bases between. The CDR3: CASTPNGGMVEPQHF. DNA of the CDR3: TGTGCCAGTACTCCGAACGGGGGAATGGTGGAGCCCCAGCATTTT.

The genes are TRBV7-3 and TRBJ2-3, with 12 bases aligning to TRBD2. Germline loops: CDR1 SGHTA, CDR2 FQGTGA. This CDR3 spans 17 amino acids. Trimming took 0 bases from V and 0 from J; bases not matched to a gene: 1. CDR3 in amino acids: CASSLTGTSGSTDTQYF. CDR3 in DNA: TGTGCCAGCAGCTTAACAGGGACTAGCGGGAGCACAGATACGCAGTATTTT.

This chain connects TRBV28 to TRBJ1-2, with a possible D match to TRBD1 (6 bases). Trimming shortened V by 6 bases and J by 2 bases, and 16 bases separated the two germline ends. From germline, CDR1 is MDHEN and CDR2 SYDVKM. The CDR3 is 15 residues long. CDR3 in DNA: TGTGCCAGCAGCCATAACAGGGAACCAAACTATGGCTACACCTTC. Protein product: CASSHNREPNYGYTF.

A single count supports this clone. The V gene is TRBV19, the J gene TRBJ1-2; D is uncertain. The length of the CDR3 is 15 residues. The ends were cut back, 3 bases at V and 0 bases at J, with 11 bases in the middle. Germline CDR1 LNHDA, CDR2 SQIVND (reference sequence). CDR3 region: CASSMEVLANYGYTF. The CDR3 region has the DNA TGTGCCAGTAGTATGGAGGTTCTGGCTAACTATGGCTACACCTTC.

In DNA form, the CDR3 reads TGTGCCAGCAGACCAACCGGGACTAGCGGGAGGGTGTCCCACGAGCAGTACTTC. Its protein is CASRPTGTSGRVSHEQYF. V is TRBV27 and J is TRBJ2-7, with 16 bases aligning to TRBD2. The V and J ends lost 6 bases and 5 bases, in that order; junction bases with no gene match: 13. The CDR3 contains 18 residues. CDR1 MNHEY and CDR2 SMNVEV come from the germline V gene (reference sequence).

Concerning this clone: This sample also contains other DNA sequences that code for the same CDR3. DNA of the CDR3: TGCGCCAGCAGCCAACAGACAGGAGATAATTCACCCCTCCACTTT. Protein product: CASSQQTGDNSPLHF. The rearrangement links TRBV4-1 to TRBJ1-6, with D possibly being TRBD1 (6 bases). Germline loops: CDR1 MGHRA, CDR2 YSYEKL. The V end lost 2 bases, the J end lost 5 bases, and 10 bases lay between the germline ends. The CDR3 totals 15 residues.

This clone came up a few times. The rearrangement joins TRBV5-4 to TRBJ1-3; 8 bases line up with TRBD1. The CDR3 contains 15 residues. Per germline, CDR1 SGHNT and CDR2 YYREEE (reference sequence). The V segment lost 4 bases and the J segment 2 bases; nucleotides outside the gene matches: 5. CDR3 nucleotide sequence: TGTGCCAGCAGCCTCGGACAGGGAACTGGAAACACCATATATTTT. Translation gives CASSLGQGTGNTIYF.

This chain links TRBV6-5 with TRBJ1-6; D is possibly TRBD1 (6 bases). The CDR3 totals 16 residues. CDR1 is MNHEY, CDR2 SVGAGI, per germline. Trimming shortened V by 4 bases and J by 1 base, and 11 bases separated the two germline ends. In DNA, the CDR3 is TGTGCCAGCAGTTCTCAGACAGGTTCCTATAATTCACCCCTCCACTTT. The encoded protein is CASSSQTGSYNSPLHF.

J is TRBJ1-5 and V is TRBV5-6, with D perhaps TRBD1 (5 bases). Trimming stripped 4 bases from V and 0 bases from J, with 11 bases between. There are 15 residues in the CDR3. Germline CDR1 SGHDT, CDR2 YYEEEE. The CDR3 sequence: CASSRGAYSNQPQHF. The CDR3 DNA is TGTGCCAGCAGCCGAGGGGCATATAGCAATCAGCCCCAGCATTTT.

The chain joins TRBV7-2 to TRBJ2-5, with a possible D match to TRBD2 (5 bases). Germline CDR1 is SGHTA and CDR2 is FQGNSA. There are 16 residues in the CDR3. V lost 1 base to trimming and J lost 0 bases, with 12 bases between them. CDR3 sequence reads: CASSLESGGYQETQYF. The CDR3 DNA reads TGTGCCAGCAGCTTAGAATCGGGCGGGTACCAAGAGACCCAGTACTTC.

This chain uses TRBV29-1 with TRBJ1-4; D gene uncertain. This CDR3 spans 13 amino acids. Germline values: CDR1 SQVTM, CDR2 ANQGSEA. The germline V and J ends were trimmed by 7 bases and 0 bases, with 9 bases remaining between them. The CDR3 is CSGQAATNEKLFF. The CDR3 DNA sequence: TGCAGCGGCCAGGCTGCAACTAATGAAAAACTGTTTTTT. The whole variable domain, filled in from reference TRBV29-1 and TRBJ1-4, reads SAVISQKPSRDICQRGTSLTIQCQVDSQVTMMFWYRQQPGQSLTLIATANQGSEATYESGFVIDKFPISRPNLTFSTLTVSNMSPEDSSIYLCSGQAATNEKLFFGSGTQLSVL.

This chain connects TRBV7-3 to TRBJ1-4, with no clear D. Trimming stripped 2 bases from V and 4 bases from J, with 5 bases between. Germline V gives CDR1 SGHTA, CDR2 FQGTGA. There are 13 residues in the CDR3. CDR3 amino acids: CASSLGFNEKLFF. The CDR3 nucleotides are TGTGCCAGCAGCTTAGGTTTTAATGAAAAACTGTTTTTT. The whole variable domain, filled in from reference TRBV7-3 and TRBJ1-4, reads GAGVSQTPSNKVTEKGKYVELRCDPISGHTALYWYRQSLGQGPEFLIYFQGTGAADDSGLPNDRFFAVRPEGSVSTLKIQRTERGDSAVYLCASSLGFNEKLFFGSGTQLSVL.

For this clone: Additional DNA sequences in this sample encode the identical CDR3. The chain combines TRBV3-1 (or the pseudogene TRBV3-2) with TRBJ2-7; possibly TRBD1 for D (5 bases). The CDR3 runs 13 residues. Between the trimmed V and J ends, which lost 2 bases and 1 base, there was a span of 6 bases. In germline, CDR1 is LGHDT, CDR2 YNNKEL (reference sequence). CDR3 DNA: TGTGCCAGCAGCCAAAGGGGTTCCTACGAGCAGTACTTC. It specifies CASSQRGSYEQYF.

The chain links TRBV4-1 to TRBJ2-3; TRBD1 aligns across 7 bases. With V trimmed by 2 bases and J by 4 bases, 6 bases remained unmatched. Germline-derived CDR1 and CDR2 are MGHRA and YSYEKL. The CDR3 extends over 15 amino acids. CDR3 residues: CASSQMGQGADTQYF. DNA of the CDR3: TGCGCCAGCAGCCAAATGGGGCAGGGGGCAGATACGCAGTATTTT.

The chain joins TRBV6-2 or TRBV6-3 to TRBJ1-5; TRBD1 matches at 8 bases. Germline trimming cut 2 bases from V and 3 bases from J; bases unmatched to any gene: 3. The CDR3 is made up of 15 amino acids. Germline values: CDR1 MNHEY, CDR2 SVGEGT. The CDR3 spells CASSYRDRSNQPQHF. In DNA, the CDR3 is TGTGCCAGCAGTTACAGGGACAGGTCCAATCAGCCCCAGCATTTT.

The gene calls are TRBV15 and TRBJ2-7; 8 bases match TRBD1. This CDR3 is built from 14 residues. V trimming: 1 base; J trimming: 3 bases; junction bases outside the gene matches: 2. Germline CDR1 is LNHNV and CDR2 is YYDKDF (reference sequence). The CDR3 DNA reads TGTGCCACCAGCAGAGGACAGGGGAGCTACGAGCAGTACTTC. This translates into CATSRGQGSYEQYF. The complete variable domain, with remaining parts taken from reference TRBV15 and TRBJ2-7, reads DAMVIQNPRYQVTQFGKPVTLSCSQTLNHNVMYWYQQKSSQAPKLLFHYYDKDFNNEADTPDNFQSRRPNTSFCFLDIRSPGLGDTAMYLCATSRGQGSYEQYFGPGTRLTVT.

Regarding this clone: A junction end diverges from the germline sequence, so it may reflect a read error. The rearrangement links TRBV30 to TRBJ1-5; tentative D call: TRBD1 (6 bases). Germline loops: CDR1 GTSNPN, CDR2 SVGIG (reference sequence). The CDR3 is made up of 13 amino acids. In DNA form, the CDR3 reads TGCCCGCTCAGGGGAAATAGCAATCAGCCCCAGCATTTT. Amino acids: CPLRGNSNQPQHF.

The chain links TRBV15 to TRBJ2-5; D may be TRBD1 (7 bases). CDR3 length: 16 amino acids. The V and J ends lost 0 bases and 2 bases respectively, with 13 bases between them. Germline CDR1 LNHNV, CDR2 YYDKDF (reference sequence). CDR3 sequence reads: CATSRDRGRGQETQYF. The CDR3 nucleotides read TGTGCCACCAGCAGAGATAGGGGGCGGGGACAAGAGACCCAGTACTTC.

The chain joins TRBV29-1 to TRBJ2-1; D unresolved. V was trimmed by 6 bases and J by 2 bases, leaving 11 bases between them. There are 13 residues in the CDR3. The germline V gene encodes CDR1 SQVTM and CDR2 ANQGSEA. CDR3 in DNA: TGCAGCGTCCCCATCCTGGCCTACAATGAGCAGTTCTTC. It codes for CSVPILAYNEQFF.

This chain connects TRBV7-3 to TRBJ2-7; D gene uncertain. Germline loops: CDR1 SGHTA, CDR2 FQGTGA. This CDR3 spans 15 amino acids. V was trimmed by 5 bases and J by 0 bases, leaving 14 bases between them. The CDR3 coding sequence is TGTGCCAGCAGCCCCGGCCCACAGAGCTCCTACGAGCAGTACTTC. It is translated as CASSPGPQSSYEQYF.

V usage is TRBV6-5 and J usage is TRBJ1-2, with 8 bases aligning to TRBD1. Germline lookup yields CDR1 MNHEY and CDR2 SVGAGI. CDR3 size: 13 residues. Unmatched junction bases numbered 6, after V lost 4 bases and J lost 8 bases. CDR3 DNA sequence: TGTGCCAGCAGTTTCGCAGGGGGCCGGGGCTACACCTTC. Its protein is CASSFAGGRGYTF.